This T cell receptor beta chain was recovered during a study of shared clonotypes between healthy human individuals. For this clone: The antigen is unknown.

Study-wide points: Naive CD4 clonotypes were shared across a handful of donors at roughly 5%.

Profiling relied on immunoSEQ multiplex PCR, and the TCRdb table lists in-frame clones only, not all of them. The sample has fewer than 2.5 million clones; 93% are singletons. This CDR3 is 14 amino acids long. Germline V gene sequence: CDR1 SGHDT, CDR2 YYEEEE. V shed 2 bases, J shed 7 bases, and the junction held 6 bases outside the gene matches. The gene calls are TRBV5-6 and TRBJ2-7; 10 bases line up with TRBD2. The source of this sequence is a man between 18 and 29 years old in good health. Some clones in this sample may be carry-over from other donors' samples. Material: naive CD4+ T cells from PBMCs. As for subset: CD45RA+ positively selected. The CDR3 DNA sequence: TGTGCCAGCAGCTTCTTAAGCGGGAGGGGGGAGCAGTACTTC. Residues: CASSFLSGRGEQYF.